This is a list of T cell receptor beta chains from one sample in a study of Graves' ophthalmopathy and Graves' hyperthyroidism. TCRdb ran MiXCR on the multiplex PCR reads and lists one entry per CDR3 protein. The sample shows around 1,000,000 distinct CDR3 sequences, around a third of them seen only once. The sample was peripheral blood or thyroid tissue (not recorded which). The receptors were sampled from an adult man with Graves' hyperthyroidism. Each CDR3 is given with its conserved first and last residue. The order of the fields is D gene, J gene, V gene, clone size, CDR3 DNA, CDR3 protein. D genes are given only for firm matches. Rows may omit the clone size; those that give it use once, few, many or a size class.

D gene: -; J gene: TRBJ1-2; V gene: TRBV6-5; clone size: many; CDR3 DNA: TGTGCCAGCAGCCGCGACATCGAGGGATTCTATGGCTACACCTTC; CDR3 protein: CASSRDIEGFYGYTF
D gene: TRBD2; J gene: TRBJ2-3; V gene: TRBV12-3/TRBV12-4; clone size: -; CDR3 DNA: TGTGCCAGCAGTCCAGCGGGGGACACAGATACGCAGTATTTT; CDR3 protein: CASSPAGDTDTQYF
D gene: -; J gene: TRBJ2-7; V gene: TRBV7-2; clone size: -; CDR3 DNA: TGTGCCAGCAGCGTACAGTCGTCCTCCTACGAGCAGTACTTC; CDR3 protein: CASSVQSSSYEQYF
D gene: -; J gene: TRBJ1-1; V gene: TRBV6-6; clone size: -; CDR3 DNA: TGTGCCAGCAGTTACTCTATTAGCGCCCAGCGGGCTGAAGCTTTCTTT; CDR3 protein: CASSYSISAQRAEAFF
D gene: TRBD2; J gene: TRBJ2-7; V gene: TRBV7-9; clone size: -; CDR3 DNA: TGTGCCAGCAGCCGGGGGGGGGGAGACGAGCAGTACTTC; CDR3 protein: CASSRGGGDEQYF
D gene: -; J gene: TRBJ1-1; V gene: TRBV9; clone size: many; CDR3 DNA: TGTGCCAGCAGCGTGGGGGGTATGACCGAAGCTTTCTTT; CDR3 protein: CASSVGGMTEAFF
D gene: -; J gene: TRBJ2-5; V gene: TRBV7-6; clone size: -; CDR3 DNA: TGTGCCAGCAGCGAAAGGAACCGCCTAGAGACCCAGTACTTC; CDR3 protein: CASSERNRLETQYF
D gene: -; J gene: TRBJ2-5; V gene: TRBV7-9; clone size: -; CDR3 DNA: TGTGCCAGCAGCTTAGTCCAGGCCCCAGGGACCCAGTACTTC; CDR3 protein: CASSLVQAPGTQYF
D gene: TRBD1; J gene: TRBJ1-5; V gene: TRBV7-8; clone size: -; CDR3 DNA: TGTGCCAGCAGTGAGCGAGACAGGGATTATAGCAATCAGCCCCAGCATTTT; CDR3 protein: CASSERDRDYSNQPQHF
D gene: -; J gene: TRBJ2-7; V gene: TRBV6-5; clone size: -; CDR3 DNA: TGTGCCAGCAGTTCCCGAAGGGGGAGCCGAGAGCAGTACTTC; CDR3 protein: CASSSRRGSREQYF
D gene: -; J gene: TRBJ1-5; V gene: TRBV5-6; clone size: many; CDR3 DNA: TGTGCCAGCAGCTTGGGGACGGTCTCGGGGCCCCAGCATTTT; CDR3 protein: CASSLGTVSGPQHF
D gene: TRBD1; J gene: TRBJ1-1; V gene: TRBV20-1; clone size: -; CDR3 DNA: TGCAGTGCTGGGGGACAGACGGACACTGAAGCTTTCTTT; CDR3 protein: CSAGGQTDTEAFF
D gene: -; J gene: TRBJ1-2; V gene: TRBV20-1; clone size: many; CDR3 DNA: TGCAGTGCTAGAGATCGGGGCAGAAAAGGCTACACCTTC; CDR3 protein: CSARDRGRKGYTF
D gene: -; J gene: TRBJ2-7; V gene: TRBV29-1; clone size: many; CDR3 DNA: TGCAGCGTTGCCAGAACCTACGAGCAGTACTTC; CDR3 protein: CSVARTYEQYF
D gene: -; J gene: TRBJ1-1; V gene: TRBV5-5; clone size: -; CDR3 DNA: TGTGCCAGCAGCTTTTATTTTCAGGGGGAAGCTTTCTTT; CDR3 protein: CASSFYFQGEAFF
D gene: -; J gene: TRBJ2-7; V gene: TRBV7-3; clone size: -; CDR3 DNA: -; CDR3 protein: CASSFYICSARDWDDSYEQYF
D gene: -; J gene: TRBJ1-1; V gene: TRBV29-1; clone size: -; CDR3 DNA: TGCAGCGTTGGGGTTCCTGAAGCTTTCTTT; CDR3 protein: CSVGVPEAFF
D gene: -; J gene: TRBJ1-4; V gene: TRBV4-2; clone size: few; CDR3 DNA: TGTGCCAGCAGCCAGGTTCAGGAAAATGAAAAACTGTTTTTT; CDR3 protein: CASSQVQENEKLFF
D gene: -; J gene: TRBJ2-7; V gene: TRBV19; clone size: many; CDR3 DNA: TGTGCCAGTAGTATACAGCAGGGAATCTACGAGCAGTACTTC; CDR3 protein: CASSIQQGIYEQYF
D gene: -; J gene: TRBJ2-5; V gene: TRBV20-1; clone size: many; CDR3 DNA: TGCAGTGCTAGGGGGTCTCCAGAGACCCAGTACTTC; CDR3 protein: CSARGSPETQYF
D gene: TRBD1; J gene: TRBJ1-5; V gene: TRBV20-1; clone size: many; CDR3 DNA: TGCAGTGCTACCGACTCCCAGGGGGTCAATCAGCCCCAGCATTTT; CDR3 protein: CSATDSQGVNQPQHF
D gene: -; J gene: TRBJ2-5; V gene: TRBV20-1; clone size: -; CDR3 DNA: TGCAGTGCTGGCAGGACAGGGACTAGCAATCAGCCCCAGTACTTC; CDR3 protein: CSAGRTGTSNQPQYF
D gene: TRBD2; J gene: TRBJ2-7; V gene: TRBV7-2; clone size: -; CDR3 DNA: TGTGCCAGCAGCCAGCGGGGGAATGAGCAGTACTTC; CDR3 protein: CASSQRGNEQYF